Listed below are T cell receptor beta chains from one sample, sequenced in a study of OX40 agonist ivuxolimab in advanced cancers. The protocol was immunoSEQ multiplex PCR, while the TCRdb copy is restricted to in-frame clones and leaves out a portion. The sample yields about 27,000 clones, 82% seen once. The sequences come from CD4+ or CD8+ T cells sorted from blood, collected in a trial of the OX40 agonist ivuxolimab. Source of these receptors: an adult with an advanced solid tumor such as melanoma, head and neck, liver or kidney cancer. Both conserved end residues are part of each CDR3. Each record gives: clone size, V gene, J gene, D gene, CDR3 DNA, CDR3 protein. D genes are given only for firm matches. Clone size, where shown, is once, few, many, or a class for clones that have expanded.

-	TRBV13	TRBJ2-7	TRBD1	TGTGCCAGCAGGGCCGGACAGGGGGCTGGAGAGCAATACTTC	CASRAGQGAGEQYF
-	TRBV14	TRBJ2-5	-	TGTGCCAGCAGCCAAAGGCGTTGGAGACAAGAGACCCAGTACTTC	CASSQRRWRQETQYF
-	TRBV7-6	TRBJ1-1	-	TGTGCCAGCAGCAACAGGGAGGGCACTGAAGCTTTCTTT	CASSNREGTEAFF
-	TRBV7-2	TRBJ2-1	-	TGTGCCAGCAGCTTATACGGTAGCGGAATCTCTTACAATGAGCAGTTCTTC	CASSLYGSGISYNEQFF
once	TRBV7-2	TRBJ2-4	-	TGTGCCAGCTCCCTAAGGGAATTAACGAGGGACATTCAGTACTTC	CASSLRELTRDIQYF
once	TRBV19	TRBJ2-7	TRBD2	TGTGCCAGTAGTATAGGGCGGGAGAACGACGAGCAGTACTTC	CASSIGRENDEQYF
-	TRBV7-9	TRBJ2-2	-	TGTGCCAGCAGCTTTGAGGGACCCCCGCCGAACACCGGGGAGCTGTTTTTT	CASSFEGPPPNTGELFF
-	TRBV4-2	TRBJ2-7	-	TGTGCCAGCAGCCCGCGGGTCCTCGCCTACGAGCAGTACTTC	CASSPRVLAYEQYF
-	TRBV5-1	TRBJ2-3	TRBD2	TGCGCCAGCAGCTCGGGACTAGCGGGGCCCACAGATACGCAGTATTTT	CASSSGLAGPTDTQYF
-	TRBV7-9	TRBJ1-1	TRBD1	TGTGCCAGCCCCAGACAGGGTGAACCTGAAGCTTTCTTT	CASPRQGEPEAFF
-	TRBV19	TRBJ2-1	TRBD1	TGTGCCAGTAAAACCGGGACAGGGGACAATGAGCAGTTCTTC	CASKTGTGDNEQFF
-	TRBV7-9	TRBJ1-5	-	TGTGCCAGCAGCTTTGGACCGGGAACGGTTGAGCCCCAGCATTTT	CASSFGPGTVEPQHF
-	TRBV13	TRBJ2-7	TRBD2	TGTGCCAGCAGCTCTCGGGCTAGCGGGCTAACCTACGAGCAGTACTTC	CASSSRASGLTYEQYF
-	TRBV21-1	TRBJ2-1	-	TGTGCCAGCAGCAAAGCAGGGAGGGTCGACTACAATGAGCAGTTCTTC	CASSKAGRVDYNEQFF
-	TRBV9	TRBJ2-5	TRBD1	TGTGCCAGCAGCGAGACAGGGTGGAGAAGGGAGACCCAGTACTTC	CASSETGWRRETQYF
-	TRBV29-1	TRBJ2-1	-	TGCAGCGTCGAGGGCAGGGCGGAGAATGAGCAGTTCTTC	CSVEGRAENEQFF
-	TRBV7-8	TRBJ2-7	-	TGTGCCAGCAGCCGGGACTCCCCCTACGAGCAGTACTTC	CASSRDSPYEQYF
-	TRBV4-3	TRBJ2-1	TRBD2	TGCGCCAGCAGCCAAGAGGAGAGTAGCGGGGGGAATTCCTACAATGAGCAGTTCTTC	CASSQEESSGGNSYNEQFF
-	TRBV6-1	TRBJ2-7	-	TGTGCCAGCAGGGACACTTTGCCGTCGTACGAGCAGTACTTC	CASRDTLPSYEQYF
-	TRBV19	TRBJ2-3	-	TGTGCCAGTAGTATAGTGGGCAGTTCTAGCACAGATACGCAGTATTTT	CASSIVGSSSTDTQYF
-	TRBV28	TRBJ2-3	TRBD2	TGTGCCAGCAGTTTATATTCTAGCGGGGGTGCAGATACGCAGTATTTT	CASSLYSSGGADTQYF
-	TRBV5-6	TRBJ2-3	-	TGTGCCAGCAGCTTAGGATCCGGGAGAGTTTACACAGATACGCAGTATTTT	CASSLGSGRVYTDTQYF
-	TRBV12-5	TRBJ1-5	-	TGTGCTAGTTGCAATCAGCCCCAGCATTTT	CASCNQPQHF
-	TRBV6-6	TRBJ1-1	-	TGTGCCAGCACCCTACCCCAGGAGAACACTGAAGCTTTCTTT	CASTLPQENTEAFF
medium-sized	TRBV28	TRBJ1-1	-	TGTGCCAGCAACGCAAGGGGCCGGGCCCTTGAAGCTTTCTTT	CASNARGRALEAFF
-	TRBV7-9	TRBJ2-1	TRBD2	TGTGCCAACGACGGCGGGACTAGCATGTTCTTC	CANDGGTSMFF
-	TRBV7-2	TRBJ2-5	-	TGTGCCAGCAGCTTAGACGGAGCCCAGTACTTC	CASSLDGAQYF
-	TRBV9	TRBJ1-1	-	TGTGCCAGCAGCCCGACGGGTTATGAAGCTTTCTTT	CASSPTGYEAFF
-	TRBV9	TRBJ2-1	-	TGTGCCAGCAGCGTGAGGCCGTCGGGGTTGGACTCCTACAATGAGCAGTTCTTC	CASSVRPSGLDSYNEQFF
few	TRBV14	TRBJ2-3	TRBD1	TGTGCCAGCAGCCAAGATTACAGGGGGGGCACAGATACGCAGTATTTT	CASSQDYRGGTDTQYF
-	TRBV27	TRBJ2-7	TRBD1	TGTGCCAGCAGTTCCAGTTGGGACAGGGGCTACGAGCAGTACTTC	CASSSSWDRGYEQYF
medium-sized	TRBV10-3	TRBJ1-2	TRBD1	TGTGCCATCAGTGAGTCTCTTGGATTGGAGGGGGCGAATGGCTACACCTTC	CAISESLGLEGANGYTF
-	TRBV7-8	TRBJ1-2	TRBD1	TGTGCCAGCAGCTTAGTTGCAGGGGGTGGGTATGGCTACACCTTC	CASSLVAGGGYGYTF
-	TRBV23-1	TRBJ1-2	TRBD1	TGCGCCAGCAGTCTGACAGGGGGCGTCTATGGCTACACCTTC	CASSLTGGVYGYTF
-	TRBV4-2	TRBJ2-7	TRBD1	TGTGCCAGCAGCTTGGGACAGGGGGACGAGCAGTACTTC	CASSLGQGDEQYF
-	TRBV6-5	TRBJ1-1	-	TGTGCCAGCAGTTCAGGGGTTTGGACTGAAGCTTTCTTT	CASSSGVWTEAFF
-	TRBV10-1	TRBJ2-7	-	TGCGCCAGCAGTGAGCCGGGACAGCAGTACTTC	CASSEPGQQYF
-	TRBV28	TRBJ2-7	-	TGTGCCAGCAGTTTTAGGGCCTACGAGCAGTACTTC	CASSFRAYEQYF
-	TRBV2	TRBJ2-1	-	TGTGCCAGCAGGGTACAGGGCTCCTACAATGAGCAGTTCTTC	CASRVQGSYNEQFF
once	TRBV9	TRBJ2-1	TRBD1	TGTGCCAGCAGCGTAGCGGGGACAGGGTACAATGAGCAGTTCTTC	CASSVAGTGYNEQFF